A selection of T cell receptor beta chains follows, all from one sample in a study of shared clonotypes between healthy human individuals. Measured with immunoSEQ multiplex PCR; TCRdb has only the in-frame clones, and not every one. Here the sample spans about 990,000 clones, approximately 80% being singletons. The sequencing input was memory CD4+ T cells from PBMCs. These receptors were collected from a man aged 18 to 29 in good health. Some clones in this sample may be carry-over from other donors' samples. Both conserved end residues are part of each CDR3. Fields, in order: D gene, J gene, V gene, clone size, CDR3 DNA, CDR3 protein. D genes are given only for firm matches. A row's size may be missing; if present it is once, few, many or a size class.

D gene: .; J gene: TRBJ2-3; V gene: TRBV30; clone size: .; CDR3 DNA: TGTGCCTGGAGTGTGGCCAGGGTGACACGCACAGATACGCAGTATTTT; CDR3 protein: CAWSVARVTRTDTQYF
D gene: .; J gene: TRBJ2-1; V gene: TRBV5-1; clone size: .; CDR3 DNA: TGCGCCAGCAGCCCACGCTCCTACAATGAGCAGTTCTTC; CDR3 protein: CASSPRSYNEQFF
D gene: .; J gene: TRBJ1-1; V gene: TRBV28; clone size: .; CDR3 DNA: TGTGCCAGCAGTCGCCCGCCTCACTCCATGAACACTGAAGCTTTCTTT; CDR3 protein: CASSRPPHSMNTEAFF
D gene: .; J gene: TRBJ2-1; V gene: TRBV29-1; clone size: .; CDR3 DNA: TGCAGCGTTGAAGATCAGTCCAGGGGCTCCTACAATGAGCAGTTCTTC; CDR3 protein: CSVEDQSRGSYNEQFF
D gene: .; J gene: TRBJ2-2; V gene: TRBV5-1; clone size: once; CDR3 DNA: TGCGCCAGCAGCTTGGGTTTGGACAGCGCGAACACCGGGGAGCTGTTTTTT; CDR3 protein: CASSLGLDSANTGELFF
D gene: TRBD2; J gene: TRBJ2-1; V gene: TRBV2; clone size: .; CDR3 DNA: TGTGCCAGCAGTGGGACTAGCGGGAGGGCAAGTACCTATGAGCAGTTCTTC; CDR3 protein: CASSGTSGRASTYEQFF
D gene: .; J gene: TRBJ2-1; V gene: TRBV25-1; clone size: .; CDR3 DNA: TGTGCCAGCCTTTCCTACAATGAGCAGTTCTTC; CDR3 protein: CASLSYNEQFF
D gene: .; J gene: TRBJ2-3; V gene: TRBV5-1; clone size: .; CDR3 DNA: TGCGCCAGCAGCTTGTTTGCCCGGGGGCTCGGCACAGATACGCAGTATTTT; CDR3 protein: CASSLFARGLGTDTQYF
D gene: TRBD2; J gene: TRBJ2-7; V gene: TRBV2; clone size: few; CDR3 DNA: TGTGCCAGCAGCCGGGAGCGGGGGGCCGAGCAGTACTTC; CDR3 protein: CASSRERGAEQYF
D gene: TRBD1; J gene: TRBJ2-1; V gene: TRBV29-1; clone size: .; CDR3 DNA: TGCAGCGTTCTGGGGGACAGCTACAATGAGCAGTTCTTC; CDR3 protein: CSVLGDSYNEQFF
D gene: .; J gene: TRBJ2-3; V gene: TRBV5-1; clone size: .; CDR3 DNA: TGCGCCAGCAGCTTAGGAAACACAGATACGCAGTATTTT; CDR3 protein: CASSLGNTDTQYF
D gene: TRBD2; J gene: TRBJ2-7; V gene: TRBV6-1; clone size: .; CDR3 DNA: TGTGCCAGCAGAGCGGGAGTGTCGGGGCCCTACGAGCAGTACTTC; CDR3 protein: CASRAGVSGPYEQYF
D gene: .; J gene: TRBJ1-1; V gene: TRBV18; clone size: once; CDR3 DNA: TGTGCCAGCTCACCGGACCGGTGGTTGAACACTGAAGCTTTCTTT; CDR3 protein: CASSPDRWLNTEAFF
D gene: .; J gene: TRBJ1-1; V gene: TRBV2; clone size: .; CDR3 DNA: TGTGCCAGCAGTGATCGGGCCTTCGGCGCTGAAGCTTTCTTT; CDR3 protein: CASSDRAFGAEAFF
D gene: .; J gene: TRBJ2-6; V gene: TRBV30; clone size: .; CDR3 DNA: TGTGTCGGGGGGCGGTCTGGGGCCAACGTCCTGACTTTC; CDR3 protein: CVGGRSGANVLTF
D gene: TRBD2; J gene: TRBJ2-2; V gene: TRBV10-3; clone size: .; CDR3 DNA: TGTGCCATCAGTCAGCGGGAGGAAACCGGGGAGCTGTTTTTT; CDR3 protein: CAISQREETGELFF
D gene: .; J gene: TRBJ2-2; V gene: TRBV28; clone size: .; CDR3 DNA: TGTGCCAGTCTTACATGGGACACCGGGGAGCTGTTTTTT; CDR3 protein: CASLTWDTGELFF
D gene: .; J gene: TRBJ2-3; V gene: TRBV9; clone size: .; CDR3 DNA: TGTGCCAGCAGCGTAGACACGGGTTCAGATACGCAGTATTTT; CDR3 protein: CASSVDTGSDTQYF
D gene: .; J gene: TRBJ2-6; V gene: TRBV7-9; clone size: .; CDR3 DNA: TGTGCCAGCAGCTTTCAGCCATCTGGGGCCAACGTCCTGACTTTC; CDR3 protein: CASSFQPSGANVLTF
D gene: .; J gene: TRBJ1-1; V gene: TRBV15; clone size: .; CDR3 DNA: TGTGCCACCAGCAGAGTTTCTTCCACTGAAGCTTTCTTT; CDR3 protein: CATSRVSSTEAFF
D gene: .; J gene: TRBJ2-7; V gene: TRBV7-9; clone size: .; CDR3 DNA: TGTGCCAGCAGTGGGAACCTCTACTACGAGCAGTACTTC; CDR3 protein: CASSGNLYYEQYF
D gene: .; J gene: TRBJ1-5; V gene: TRBV28; clone size: .; CDR3 DNA: TGTGCCAGCAGGGGAAAGGGGGAACTAGGCAATCAGCCCCAGCATTTT; CDR3 protein: CASRGKGELGNQPQHF
D gene: .; J gene: TRBJ2-3; V gene: TRBV5-4; clone size: few; CDR3 DNA: TGTGCCAGCAGCTCCCCCGGCACAGATACGCAGTATTTT; CDR3 protein: CASSSPGTDTQYF
D gene: .; J gene: TRBJ2-1; V gene: TRBV7-9; clone size: few; CDR3 DNA: TGTGCCAGCAGCTTAGTTGTACCCTCAATGAGGAATGAGCAGTTCTTC; CDR3 protein: CASSLVVPSMRNEQFF
D gene: .; J gene: TRBJ1-1; V gene: TRBV9; clone size: few; CDR3 DNA: TGTGCCAGCAGCGGGGACCGCGGGGTTGCTTTCTTT; CDR3 protein: CASSGDRGVAFF
D gene: .; J gene: TRBJ2-1; V gene: TRBV5-1; clone size: .; CDR3 DNA: TGCGCCAGCAGGATGGGGGTCGGGGGCCCCTACAATGAGCAGTTCTTC; CDR3 protein: CASRMGVGGPYNEQFF
D gene: .; J gene: TRBJ2-3; V gene: TRBV5-1; clone size: few; CDR3 DNA: TGCGCCAGCAGCTTGGCCCGGGTAGCAGATACGCAGTATTTT; CDR3 protein: CASSLARVADTQYF
D gene: TRBD1; J gene: TRBJ1-1; V gene: TRBV18; clone size: .; CDR3 DNA: TGTGCCAGCTCACCAATAACAGGGGGCGCGTGGGTGACTGAAGCTTTCTTT; CDR3 protein: CASSPITGGAWVTEAFF
D gene: .; J gene: TRBJ1-2; V gene: TRBV7-2; clone size: .; CDR3 DNA: TGTGCCAGCAGCTTATACGGATACGGTGGCTACACCTTC; CDR3 protein: CASSLYGYGGYTF
D gene: TRBD1; J gene: TRBJ1-1; V gene: TRBV28; clone size: .; CDR3 DNA: TGTGCCAGCAGTTTAGGGAACAGGGGCTTAGCTTTCTTT; CDR3 protein: CASSLGNRGLAFF
D gene: TRBD2; J gene: TRBJ2-3; V gene: TRBV11-3; clone size: .; CDR3 DNA: TGTGCCAGCAGCTTTTCTAGCGGAGGGAGCACAGATACGCAGTATTTT; CDR3 protein: CASSFSSGGSTDTQYF
D gene: .; J gene: TRBJ1-5; V gene: TRBV19; clone size: .; CDR3 DNA: TGTGCCAGTAGTCCCGAGGGGGTCAATCAGCCCCAGCATTTT; CDR3 protein: CASSPEGVNQPQHF
D gene: TRBD1; J gene: TRBJ1-1; V gene: TRBV2; clone size: .; CDR3 DNA: TGTGCCACCAGGGACAGGGGCTTTTTAAACACTGAAGCTTTCTTT; CDR3 protein: CATRDRGFLNTEAFF
D gene: .; J gene: TRBJ2-7; V gene: TRBV6-6; clone size: once; CDR3 DNA: TGTGCCAGCAGTTACCCATCCAAGGGCTACGAGCAGTACTTC; CDR3 protein: CASSYPSKGYEQYF
D gene: .; J gene: TRBJ1-4; V gene: TRBV7-2; clone size: .; CDR3 DNA: TGTGCCAGCAGCTTAGGTCAGGGGCATGAAAAACTGTTTTTT; CDR3 protein: CASSLGQGHEKLFF
D gene: TRBD2; J gene: TRBJ2-7; V gene: TRBV28; clone size: .; CDR3 DNA: TGTGCCAGCAGTTTAAATCGGACTAGCGGGAGGGCCCGAAGAACCTACGAGCAGTACTTC; CDR3 protein: CASSLNRTSGRARRTYEQYF
D gene: .; J gene: TRBJ2-3; V gene: TRBV6-1; clone size: .; CDR3 DNA: TGTGCCAGCAGGCCGACTATCCGGATCACAGATACGCAGTATTTT; CDR3 protein: CASRPTIRITDTQYF
D gene: .; J gene: TRBJ1-1; V gene: TRBV5-1; clone size: once; CDR3 DNA: TGCGCCAGCAGCGGATCAACAGGAGTCAACACTGAAGCTTTCTTT; CDR3 protein: CASSGSTGVNTEAFF
D gene: .; J gene: TRBJ2-2; V gene: TRBV18; clone size: few; CDR3 DNA: TGTGCCAGCTCACGGGGACAGAACACCGGGGAGCTGTTTTTT; CDR3 protein: CASSRGQNTGELFF
D gene: TRBD1; J gene: TRBJ1-2; V gene: TRBV11-2; clone size: .; CDR3 DNA: TGTGCCAGCAGCTCGACAGGGGACCGCCCCAGATACTTC; CDR3 protein: CASSSTGDRPRYF
D gene: .; J gene: TRBJ1-2; V gene: TRBV7-9; clone size: .; CDR3 DNA: TGTGCCAGCAGCCCAGCGGGGGCAGCTAACTATGGCTACACCTTC; CDR3 protein: CASSPAGAANYGYTF
D gene: .; J gene: TRBJ2-3; V gene: TRBV5-4; clone size: .; CDR3 DNA: TGTGCCAGCAGCTTGGGGGGAGAAGGCACAGATACGCAGTATTTT; CDR3 protein: CASSLGGEGTDTQYF
D gene: .; J gene: TRBJ1-2; V gene: TRBV28; clone size: .; CDR3 DNA: TGTGCCAGCAGTCCCCCCGGACGCATCCTTTCCTATGGCTACACCTTC; CDR3 protein: CASSPPGRILSYGYTF
D gene: .; J gene: TRBJ2-5; V gene: TRBV5-1; clone size: .; CDR3 DNA: TGCGCCAGCAGCTTGGCAGCTTCGGAGACCCAGTACTTC; CDR3 protein: CASSLAASETQYF
D gene: .; J gene: TRBJ2-7; V gene: TRBV4-1; clone size: .; CDR3 DNA: TGCGCCAGCAGCCAATTAGACGGAGGGGCTAACTTC; CDR3 protein: CASSQLDGGANF
D gene: .; J gene: TRBJ1-1; V gene: TRBV5-6; clone size: .; CDR3 DNA: TGTGCCAGCAGCAGTCGGTCAGAGTCGGGCACTGAAGCTTTCTTT; CDR3 protein: CASSSRSESGTEAFF
D gene: TRBD2; J gene: TRBJ2-4; V gene: TRBV11-2; clone size: .; CDR3 DNA: TGTGCCAGCAGCTCATCTAGCGGACTAGCCAAAAACATTCAGTACTTC; CDR3 protein: CASSSSSGLAKNIQYF
D gene: .; J gene: TRBJ2-1; V gene: TRBV11-3; clone size: .; CDR3 DNA: TGTGCCAGCAGCTTAGATCTGGGGGCGCAGTTCTTC; CDR3 protein: CASSLDLGAQFF
D gene: .; J gene: TRBJ1-3; V gene: TRBV29-1; clone size: .; CDR3 DNA: TGCGGGACCCACTCTGGAAACACCATATATTTT; CDR3 protein: CGTHSGNTIYF
D gene: .; J gene: TRBJ2-3; V gene: TRBV7-3; clone size: .; CDR3 DNA: TGTGCCAGCAGCTTAAACGGGATCAGCACAGATACGCAGTATTTT; CDR3 protein: CASSLNGISTDTQYF
D gene: TRBD1; J gene: TRBJ2-2; V gene: TRBV5-6; clone size: .; CDR3 DNA: TGTGCCAGCAGCTGGGACAGCGGGAACACCGGGGAGCTGTTTTTT; CDR3 protein: CASSWDSGNTGELFF
D gene: TRBD1; J gene: TRBJ2-7; V gene: TRBV27; clone size: .; CDR3 DNA: TGTGCCAGCAGCAACGCATGGGGACAGACAGTAGCCTACGAGCAGTACTTC; CDR3 protein: CASSNAWGQTVAYEQYF
D gene: TRBD1; J gene: TRBJ1-3; V gene: TRBV28; clone size: few; CDR3 DNA: TGTGCCAGCAGTGACAGGGGAGTCGCTGGAAACACCATATATTTT; CDR3 protein: CASSDRGVAGNTIYF